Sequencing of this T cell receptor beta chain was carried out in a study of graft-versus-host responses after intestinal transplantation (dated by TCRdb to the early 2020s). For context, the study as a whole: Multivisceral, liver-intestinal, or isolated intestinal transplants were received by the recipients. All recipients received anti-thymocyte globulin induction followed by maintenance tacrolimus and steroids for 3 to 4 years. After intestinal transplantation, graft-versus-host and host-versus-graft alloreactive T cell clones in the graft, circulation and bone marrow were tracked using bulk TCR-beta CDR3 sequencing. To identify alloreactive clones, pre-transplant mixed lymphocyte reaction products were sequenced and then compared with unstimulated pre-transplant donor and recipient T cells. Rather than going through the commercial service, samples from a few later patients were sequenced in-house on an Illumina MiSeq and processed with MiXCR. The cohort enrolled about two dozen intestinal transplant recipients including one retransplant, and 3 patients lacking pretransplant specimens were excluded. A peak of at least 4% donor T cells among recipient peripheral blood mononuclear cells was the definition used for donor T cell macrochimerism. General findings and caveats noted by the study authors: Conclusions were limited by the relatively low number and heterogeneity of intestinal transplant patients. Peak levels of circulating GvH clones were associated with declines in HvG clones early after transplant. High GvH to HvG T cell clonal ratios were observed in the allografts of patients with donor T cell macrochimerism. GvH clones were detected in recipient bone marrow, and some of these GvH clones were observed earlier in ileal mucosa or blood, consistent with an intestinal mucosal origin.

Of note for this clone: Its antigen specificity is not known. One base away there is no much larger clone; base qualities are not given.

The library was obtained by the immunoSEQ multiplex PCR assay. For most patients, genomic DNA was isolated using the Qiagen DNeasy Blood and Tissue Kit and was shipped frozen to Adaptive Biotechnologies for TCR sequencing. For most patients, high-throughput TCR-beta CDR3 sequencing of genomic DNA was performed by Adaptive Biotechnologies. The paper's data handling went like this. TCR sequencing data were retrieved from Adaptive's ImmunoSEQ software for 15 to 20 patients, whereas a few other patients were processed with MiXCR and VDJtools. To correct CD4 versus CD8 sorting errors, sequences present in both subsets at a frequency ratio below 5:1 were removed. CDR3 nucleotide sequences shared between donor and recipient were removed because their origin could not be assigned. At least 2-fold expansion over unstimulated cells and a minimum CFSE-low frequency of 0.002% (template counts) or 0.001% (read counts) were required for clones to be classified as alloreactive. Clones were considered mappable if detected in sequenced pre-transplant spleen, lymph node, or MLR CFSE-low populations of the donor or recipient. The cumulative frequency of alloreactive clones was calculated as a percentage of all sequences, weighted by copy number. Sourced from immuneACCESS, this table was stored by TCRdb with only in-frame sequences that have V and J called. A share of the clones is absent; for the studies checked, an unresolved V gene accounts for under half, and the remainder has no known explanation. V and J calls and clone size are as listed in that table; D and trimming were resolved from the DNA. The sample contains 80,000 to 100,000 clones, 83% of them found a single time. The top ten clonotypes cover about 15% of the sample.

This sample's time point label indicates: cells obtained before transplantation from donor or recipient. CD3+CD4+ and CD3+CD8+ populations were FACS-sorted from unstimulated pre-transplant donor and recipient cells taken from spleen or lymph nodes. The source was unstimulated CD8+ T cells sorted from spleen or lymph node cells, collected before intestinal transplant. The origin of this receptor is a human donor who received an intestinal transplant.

Here the CDR3 is given as CASSSWDSSYEQYF. The nucleotide sequence is given as TGTGCCAGCTCCTCCTGGGACAGCTCCTACGAGCAGTACTTC. The chain links TRBV6-5 with TRBJ2-7; TRBD1 fits 7 bases in the junction. Inclusive of the bounding cysteine and phenylalanine, the CDR3 is 14 residues long. Only the CDR3 DNA stays, 42 bases, in frame from base 1. V is trimmed back by 8 bases and J by 0 bases, and the junction contains 7 bases that no gene match accounts for. CDR1 is given as MNHEY and CDR2 as SVGAGI, both from the germline V gene.